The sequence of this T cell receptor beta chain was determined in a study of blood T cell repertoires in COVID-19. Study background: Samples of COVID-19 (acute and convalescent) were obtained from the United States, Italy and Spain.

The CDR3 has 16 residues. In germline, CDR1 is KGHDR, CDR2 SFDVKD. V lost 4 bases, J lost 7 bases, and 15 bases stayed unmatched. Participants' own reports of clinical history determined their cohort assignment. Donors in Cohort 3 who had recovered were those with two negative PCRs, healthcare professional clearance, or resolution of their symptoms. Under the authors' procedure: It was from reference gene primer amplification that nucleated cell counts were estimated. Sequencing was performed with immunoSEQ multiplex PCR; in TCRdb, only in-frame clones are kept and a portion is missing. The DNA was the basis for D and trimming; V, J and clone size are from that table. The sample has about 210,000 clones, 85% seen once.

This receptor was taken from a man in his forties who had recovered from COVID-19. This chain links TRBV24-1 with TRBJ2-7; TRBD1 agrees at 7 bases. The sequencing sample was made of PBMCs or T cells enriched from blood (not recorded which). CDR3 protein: CATSDTSTGSVGEQYF. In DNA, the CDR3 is TGTGCCACCAGTGACACCTCGACAGGGAGCGTGGGTGAGCAGTACTTC.